These 8 T cell receptor beta chains were all obtained from the same sample, sequenced in a study of patients and donors after allogeneic stem cell transplantation. TCRdb reanalysed the RT-PCR reads using MiXCR and keeps one entry per CDR3 protein. The data show about a million distinct CDR3 sequences, roughly 18% seen once. The sample was blood, either unsorted or a sorted T cell fraction (not recorded which). Every receptor here comes from a human donor who was either an allogeneic HSCT recipient or a stem cell or donor lymphocyte infusion donor (not recorded which). It is not recorded whose cells these are; they may come from a transplant donor.

The chain uses TRBV10-3 and TRBJ2-7, with a weak D call TRBD1 (6 bases). The germline V gene encodes CDR1 ENHRY and CDR2 SYGVKD. V lost 6 bases to trimming and J lost 5 bases, with 17 bases between them. This CDR3 has 14 amino acids. DNA for the CDR3: TGTGCCATCAGCCCCACGCCGGGACACCACGAGCAGTACTTC. This translates into CAISPTPGHHEQYF.

This clonotype was detected only a few times. This sequence joins TRBV27 and TRBJ2-1; D gene uncertain. V was cut by 0 bases and J by 8 bases, with 14 bases left in between. The CDR3 spans 15 residues. Per the germline V gene, CDR1 is MNHEY and CDR2 is SMNVEV (reference sequence). The CDR3 DNA sequence: TGTGCCAGCAGTTTATCGTTTAAGTACATCCATGAGCAGTTCTTC. Its translation is CASSLSFKYIHEQFF.

V is TRBV19 and J is TRBJ2-1; 11 bases match TRBD2. Looked up from germline, CDR1 is LNHDA and CDR2 is SQIVND (reference sequence). CDR3 length: 15 amino acids. With V trimmed by 7 bases and J by 8 bases, 10 bases remained unmatched. The DNA of the CDR3 is TGTGCCAGTACCATCGGGACTAGCGGATTCGATGAGCAGTTCTTC. Translating gives CASTIGTSGFDEQFF.

The chain uses TRBV7-3 and TRBJ2-1; weak D call: TRBD1 (6 bases). V lost 4 bases to trimming and J lost 8 bases, with 18 bases between them. This CDR3 region has 15 residues. CDR1 and CDR2 from the germline V gene are SGHTA and FQGTGA. The chain's CDR3 is CASSSGTNRVHEQFF. The CDR3 coding sequence is TGTGCCAGCAGCTCTGGGACAAATCGGGTCCATGAGCAGTTCTTC.

This clonotype came up a few times. The chain combines TRBV6-1 with TRBJ2-1; 12 bases are a match to TRBD2. V trimming: 7 bases; J trimming: 9 bases; junction bases outside the gene matches: 7. Germline CDR1 is MNHNS and CDR2 is SASEGT. This CDR3 has 14 amino acids. CDR3 protein: CASIMTSGRSEQFF. For the CDR3, the DNA is TGTGCCAGCATCATGACTAGCGGGAGAAGTGAGCAGTTCTTC.

The J gene is TRBJ1-4, the V gene TRBV7-8, with 7 nucleotides matching TRBD1. The V gene's germline CDR1 is SGHVS and CDR2 FQNEAQ. The CDR3 length is 16 residues. V gave up 2 bases and J gave up 2 bases; unmatched junction bases: 5. CDR3 amino acids: CASSLLPGQTNEKLFF. The CDR3 DNA sequence: TGTGCCAGCAGCTTACTTCCGGGACAGACTAATGAAAAACTGTTTTTT. Full variable domain (rest looked up from reference TRBV7-8 and TRBJ1-4): GAGVSQSPRYKVAKRGQDVALRCDPISGHVSLFWYQQALGQGPEFLTYFQNEAQLDKSGLPSDRFFAERPEGSVSTLKIQRTQQEDSAVYLCASSLLPGQTNEKLFFGSGTQLSVL.

This clonotype was seen a handful of times. V gene TRBV20-1 combines with J gene TRBJ2-7, with a tentative D call TRBD1 (6 bases). CDR1 DFQATT and CDR2 SNEGSKA come from the germline V gene (reference sequence). Trimming pared 3 bases from V and 1 base from J, leaving 13 bases between. This CDR3 contains 14 residues. CDR3 DNA sequence: TGCAGTGCTAGGACCGGGACACCTTCCTACGAGCAGTACTTC. It specifies CSARTGTPSYEQYF.

This clonotype was counted between two and nine times. The chain recombines TRBV4-1 with TRBJ2-2; D is possibly TRBD1 or TRBD2 (7 bases each). Trimming shortened V by 3 bases and J by 7 bases, and 18 bases separated the two germline ends. CDR1 and CDR2 from the germline V gene are MGHRA and YSYEKL. The CDR3 consists of 16 residues. CDR3 protein: CASSQDQGGVLGELFF. The DNA for the CDR3 is TGCGCCAGCAGCCAGGATCAGGGGGGGGTACTCGGGGAGCTGTTTTTT.